This TCR beta chain appears in the sequencing data of a study of blood T cell repertoires in COVID-19. For the study at large: Sites in the United States, Italy and Spain provided acute and convalescent COVID-19 samples. T cells, B-cell-depleted T cells, or PBMCs supplied cDNA or gDNA.

In the source study's methods: Cell counts per sample came from amplifying reference gene primers. Assay: immunoSEQ multiplex PCR; the TCRdb copy retains only in-frame clones and omits some. The DNA was the basis for D and trimming; V, J and clone size are from that table. The profile covers roughly 40,000 clones, with 70% to 80% appearing a single time and about 8.5% taken by the ten largest. The TCR originated in a man in his 70s with active or convalescent COVID-19. Material: peripheral blood.

This chain's CDR3 is CASSSERLNTEAFF. As DNA, the CDR3 is TGTGCCAGCAGTTCAGAGAGGCTGAACACTGAAGCTTTCTTT. The chain couples TRBV28 to TRBJ1-1, with D unclear. V lost 4 bases and J 0 bases, leaving 9 bases between the germline ends. The CDR3 contains 14 residues. CDR1 and CDR2 from the germline V gene are MDHEN and SYDVKM.